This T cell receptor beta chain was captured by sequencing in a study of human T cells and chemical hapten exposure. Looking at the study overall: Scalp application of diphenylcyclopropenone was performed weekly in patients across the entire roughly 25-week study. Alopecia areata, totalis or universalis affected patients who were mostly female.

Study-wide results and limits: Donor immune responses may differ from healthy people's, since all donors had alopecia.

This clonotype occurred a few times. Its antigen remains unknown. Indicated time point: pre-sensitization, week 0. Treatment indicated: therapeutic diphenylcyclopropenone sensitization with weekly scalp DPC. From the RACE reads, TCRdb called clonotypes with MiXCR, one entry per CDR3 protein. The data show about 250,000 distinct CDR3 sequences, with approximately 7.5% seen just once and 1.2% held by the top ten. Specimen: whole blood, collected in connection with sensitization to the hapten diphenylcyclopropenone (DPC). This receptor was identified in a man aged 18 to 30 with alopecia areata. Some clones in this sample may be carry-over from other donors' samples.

The CDR3 DNA reads TGCGCCAGCAGTTACGGAGACTCTAACTATGGCTACACCTTC. Amino acids: CASSYGDSNYGYTF. The chain recombines TRBV5-1 with TRBJ1-2, with no clear D. Germline V gives CDR1 SGHRS, CDR2 YFSETQ. The ends were cut back, 5 bases at V and 0 bases at J, with 11 bases in the middle. The CDR3 is made up of 14 amino acids. Full variable domain (outside the CDR3, taken from reference TRBV5-1 and TRBJ1-2): KAGVTQTPRYLIKTRGQQVTLSCSPISGHRSVSWYQQTPGQGLQFLFEYFSETQRNKGNFPGRFSGRQFSNSRSEMNVSTLELGDSALYLCASSYGDSNYGYTFGSGTRLTVV.